The sequence of this T cell receptor (beta chain) was determined in a study of T cells after yellow fever vaccination. This CDR3 has 14 residues. The V end lost 3 bases, the J end lost 0 bases, and 9 bases lay between the germline ends. Germline loops: CDR1 DFQATT, CDR2 SNEGSKA (reference sequence). Overall study results and limits: Some clonotypes, a small share, were shared between CD4 and CD8 compartments. Abundant clonotypes from the bulk population could get into FACS-sorted repertoires as contaminants.

This clonotype has a count of ten or more. As yet, its antigen is unknown. TCRdb independently ran MiXCR on the 5' RACE reads; one entry per CDR3 protein. The top ten hold roughly 13% of the sample, which has a few hundred thousand distinct CDR3 sequences, less than 20% seen once. The chain employs TRBV20-1 and TRBJ2-1; D is unresolved. This receptor was obtained from a man aged 30 to 39 who received the YFV17D yellow fever vaccine. The source material was PBMCs, sampled 15 days after the yellow fever booster vaccination. CDR3 protein: CSASSAYSYNEQFF. In DNA form, the CDR3 reads TGCAGTGCTAGTTCCGCGTACTCCTACAATGAGCAGTTCTTC.